These T cell receptor beta chains were read from a single sample in a study of T cell responses to AZD1222 COVID-19 vaccine. TCRdb's copy holds only in-frame clones and misses some; the assay was immunoSEQ multiplex PCR. The sample holds 35,000 to 45,000 clones, roughly 75% seen once. Sample: peripheral blood, taken on day 0 of AZD1222 vaccination. The source is an adult in good health. Both conserved end residues are part of each CDR3. Fields, in order: J gene, clone size, V gene, CDR3 length, D gene, CDR3 protein, CDR3 DNA. D genes are given only for firm matches. Only some rows state a clone size, as once, few, many or a class for expanded clones.

J gene: TRBJ1-3; clone size: -; V gene: TRBV2; CDR3 length: 15; D gene: -; CDR3 protein: CASTWTIHSGNTIYF; CDR3 DNA: TGTGCCAGCACCTGGACGATACACTCTGGAAACACCATATATTTT
J gene: TRBJ2-7; clone size: -; V gene: TRBV7-2; CDR3 length: 13; D gene: -; CDR3 protein: CASGGYATGEQYF; CDR3 DNA: TGTGCCAGCGGGGGTTATGCTACGGGGGAGCAGTACTTC
J gene: TRBJ2-4; clone size: -; V gene: TRBV11-1; CDR3 length: 13; D gene: -; CDR3 protein: CASSTLAKNIQYF; CDR3 DNA: TGTGCCAGCAGCACCCTAGCCAAAAACATTCAGTACTTC
J gene: TRBJ1-5; clone size: once; V gene: TRBV28; CDR3 length: 13; D gene: -; CDR3 protein: CASGEAGSQPQHF; CDR3 DNA: TGTGCCAGCGGCGAAGCAGGAAGTCAGCCCCAGCATTTT
J gene: TRBJ1-2; clone size: -; V gene: TRBV6-5; CDR3 length: 15; D gene: TRBD1; CDR3 protein: CASSYTGDRGSGYTF; CDR3 DNA: TGTGCCAGCAGTTACACGGGGGACAGGGGAAGTGGCTACACCTTC
J gene: TRBJ1-1; clone size: -; V gene: TRBV2; CDR3 length: 13; D gene: -; CDR3 protein: CASTTEQDTEAFF; CDR3 DNA: TGTGCCAGCACCACCGAACAGGACACTGAAGCTTTCTTT
J gene: TRBJ1-3; clone size: -; V gene: TRBV13; CDR3 length: 14; D gene: -; CDR3 protein: CASTGVTSGNTIYF; CDR3 DNA: TGTGCCAGCACTGGGGTTACTTCTGGAAACACCATATATTTT
J gene: TRBJ1-4; clone size: once; V gene: TRBV2; CDR3 length: 14; D gene: -; CDR3 protein: CASSEFQGREKLFF; CDR3 DNA: TGTGCCAGCAGTGAGTTCCAGGGGAGGGAAAAACTGTTTTTT
J gene: TRBJ2-3; clone size: -; V gene: TRBV7-2; CDR3 length: 16; D gene: TRBD2; CDR3 protein: CASSLGGSGGTDTQYF; CDR3 DNA: TGTGCCAGCAGCTTAGGCGGCAGCGGGGGGACAGATACGCAGTATTTT
J gene: TRBJ2-6; clone size: -; V gene: TRBV2; CDR3 length: 15; D gene: -; CDR3 protein: CASSEEGTGANVLTF; CDR3 DNA: TGTGCCAGCAGTGAAGAGGGGACCGGGGCCAACGTCCTGACTTTC
J gene: TRBJ2-7; clone size: once; V gene: TRBV5-1; CDR3 length: 16; D gene: -; CDR3 protein: CASSFAAGTHSYEQYF; CDR3 DNA: TGCGCCAGCAGTTTTGCAGCCGGGACCCATAGCTACGAGCAGTACTTC
J gene: TRBJ2-2; clone size: -; V gene: TRBV30; CDR3 length: 17; D gene: -; CDR3 protein: CAWSFPRGPGNTGELFF; CDR3 DNA: TGTGCCTGGAGTTTTCCCCGGGGCCCCGGGAACACCGGGGAGCTGTTTTTT